Below are 4 T cell receptor beta chains sequenced from a single sample in a study of early T cells in non-severe SARS-CoV-2 infection (dated by TCRdb to the early 2020s). Library generation was performed with 5' RACE. TCRdb names NextSeq 500 as the instrument used. TCRdb itself trimmed the public reads at Q25 with fastp, ran MiXCR and retained productive beta chains. Each entry merges the rows of one CDR3 protein and shows their most common DNA and genes. The sample table shows 85,000 to 120,000 distinct CDR3 sequences, and over 10% are seen once. Over 5% of the sample lies in the top ten. Sequencing was carried out using whole blood. The receptor set was obtained from an adult who was a healthcare worker with PCR-confirmed SARS-CoV-2 infection or an uninfected control (not recorded which).

A single count supports this clonotype. The rearrangement joins TRBV20-1 to TRBJ2-7; TRBD2 is a possible D gene (6 bases). This CDR3 comprises 15 residues. Trimming pared 2 bases from V and 3 bases from J, leaving 17 bases between. Per the germline V gene, CDR1 is DFQATT and CDR2 is SNEGSKA (reference sequence). CDR3 sequence: CSARSYGTDYYEQYF. The CDR3 region has the DNA TGCAGTGCTAGATCTTACGGGACGGACTACTACGAGCAGTACTTC.

This clonotype has at least ten counts. The rearrangement uses TRBV21-1 and TRBJ2-7; the table's D call, TRBD2, has no DNA check behind it. TRBV21-1 is annotated as a pseudogene. The CDR3 length is 17 residues. CDR3 amino acids: CASSKEPSMATLYEQYF. For the CDR3, the DNA is TGTGCCAGCAGCAAAGAGCCCTCGATGGCAACACTCTACGAGCAGTACTTC.

This sequence joins TRBV4-1 and TRBJ2-3, with D possibly matching TRBD2 (6 bases). The CDR3 covers 13 residues. With 3 bases removed from V and 5 bases from J, the gap between germline ends came to 9 bases. Germline CDR1 MGHRA, CDR2 YSYEKL. CDR3 amino acids: CASSHSAGDTQYF. The CDR3 coding sequence is TGCGCCAGCAGCCATTCAGCGGGAGATACGCAGTATTTT.

The table lists this clonotype with many counts. This chain joins TRBV4-1 and TRBJ2-1; maybe TRBD2 (7 bases). The CDR3 contains 15 residues. The V end lost 1 base, the J end lost 9 bases, and 16 bases lay between the germline ends. Germline CDR1 is MGHRA and CDR2 is YSYEKL. The chain's CDR3 is CASSQVGGLGIEQFF. CDR3 DNA: TGCGCCAGCAGCCAAGTGGGGGGGCTGGGCATTGAGCAGTTCTTC.